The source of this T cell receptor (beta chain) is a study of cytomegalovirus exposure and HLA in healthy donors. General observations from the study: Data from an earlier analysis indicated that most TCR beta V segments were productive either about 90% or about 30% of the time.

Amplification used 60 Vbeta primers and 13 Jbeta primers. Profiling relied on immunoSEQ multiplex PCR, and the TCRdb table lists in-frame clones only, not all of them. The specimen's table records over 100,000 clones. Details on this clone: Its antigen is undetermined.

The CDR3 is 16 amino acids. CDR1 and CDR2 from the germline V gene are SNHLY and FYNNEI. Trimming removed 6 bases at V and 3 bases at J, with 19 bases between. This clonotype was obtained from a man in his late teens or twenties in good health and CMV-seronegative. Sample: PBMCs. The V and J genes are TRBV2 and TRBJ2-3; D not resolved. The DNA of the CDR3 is TGTGCCAGCAGCGCGCTTTTTGGAGTTGGAACAGATACGCAGTATTTT. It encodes CASSALFGVGTDTQYF.